What follows are 6 T cell receptor beta chains derived from one specimen sequenced in a study of long-term antiretroviral therapy in people with HIV. Survey-level resolution applied to immunoSEQ assay v3.0. TCRdb's copy holds only in-frame clones and misses some; the assay was immunoSEQ multiplex PCR. The profile shows 20,000 or so clones, over 65% of them singletons. Here the sequenced sample was unsorted PBMCs, taken 0.5 years before starting antiretroviral therapy. The receptor set was obtained from a woman in her forties or fifties with HIV.

The chain joins TRBV10-3 to TRBJ1-1, with D uncertain. This CDR3 region has 12 residues. V was cut by 8 bases and J by 0 bases, with 7 bases left in between. Germline lookup yields CDR1 ENHRY and CDR2 SYGVKD. This CDR3 reads CAIGPVNTEAFF. The CDR3 bases are TGTGCCATCGGCCCCGTGAACACTGAAGCTTTCTTT.

CDR3 in amino acids: CASSSEPSSGGAGTGELFF. In DNA, the CDR3 is TGTGCCAGCAGCTCCGAACCTTCTAGCGGGGGGGCCGGGACCGGGGAGCTGTTTTTT. The genes are TRBV7-3 and TRBJ2-2; 12 bases fit TRBD2. The CDR3 is 19 residues long. Trimming cost V 4 bases and J 5 bases; bases outside gene matches: 14. Germline values: CDR1 SGHTA, CDR2 FQGTGA.

This chain links TRBV5-1 with TRBJ2-3; TRBD2 matches 8 bases. Germline V gives CDR1 SGHRS, CDR2 YFSETQ. This CDR3 comprises 16 residues. Trimming at V came to 0 bases and at J to 4 bases, leaving 7 bases not matched to a gene. The CDR3 sequence: CASSLAGGGLSDTQYF. The CDR3 DNA is TGCGCCAGCAGCTTGGCCGGGGGGGGGCTCTCAGATACGCAGTATTTT.

This clone has only one observation. This sequence joins TRBV29-1 and TRBJ2-2; 8 bases match TRBD2. Germline V gene lookup returns CDR1 SQVTM and CDR2 ANQGSEA. Trimming removed 7 bases from V and 10 bases from J; junction bases left unmatched: 5. CDR3 length: 11 residues. The CDR3 region is CSASGPEELFF. Written as DNA, the CDR3 is TGCAGCGCTAGCGGGCCCGAGGAGCTGTTTTTT.

The rearrangement joins TRBV5-1 to TRBJ2-1; 12 bases agree with TRBD2. Germline-derived CDR1 and CDR2 are SGHRS and YFSETQ. Losses at the gene ends were 0 bases for V and 6 bases for J; bases not matched to a gene: 1. The CDR3 is 15 amino acids. The CDR3 loop is CASSLASGGANEQFF. CDR3 coding DNA: TGCGCCAGCAGCTTGGCTAGCGGGGGGGCCAATGAGCAGTTCTTC. The variable domain in full, with the rest retrieved from reference TRBV5-1 and TRBJ2-1, is KAGVTQTPRYLIKTRGQQVTLSCSPISGHRSVSWYQQTPGQGLQFLFEYFSETQRNKGNFPGRFSGRQFSNSRSEMNVSTLELGDSALYLCASSLASGGANEQFFGPGTRLTVL.

This chain uses TRBV19 with TRBJ1-1; weak D call: TRBD1 (6 bases). This CDR3 comprises 13 residues. In germline, CDR1 is LNHDA, CDR2 SQIVND (reference sequence). Trimming removed 3 bases from V and 9 bases from J, with 14 bases in between. The CDR3 DNA is TGTGCCAGTAGTATGCCGGACAGTATTAAAGCTTTCTTT. Translation gives CASSMPDSIKAFF. Full variable domain (missing parts from reference TRBV19 and TRBJ1-1): DGGITQSPKYLFRKEGQNVTLSCEQNLNHDAMYWYRQDPGQGLRLIYYSQIVNDFQKGDIAEGYSVSREKKESFPLTVTSAQKNPTAFYLCASSMPDSIKAFFGQGTRLTVV.